The 22 T cell receptor beta chains below were found in one sample sequenced in a study of shared clonotypes between healthy human individuals. Cells designated naive CD8 were CD45RO-negative and were positively selected for CCR7, with terminally differentiated effector memory CD45RA+ cells excluded. Some clones are missing from TCRdb's copy, which holds only in-frame ones; the method was immunoSEQ multiplex PCR. Altogether approximately 1.9 million clones are present, just under 95% being singletons, with the ten largest covering more than 1.5%. The material sequenced was naive CD8+ T cells from PBMCs. The receptors stem from a man younger than 35 in good health. Some clones in this sample may be carry-over from other donors' samples.

This chain links TRBV6-1 with TRBJ2-1; D may be TRBD1 (6 bases). Germline V CDR1 and CDR2: MNHNS, SASEGT. Trimming took off 6 bases at V and 8 bases at J, with 14 bases between the two ends. This CDR3 has 13 residues. The DNA of the CDR3 is TGTGCCAGCAGGGGAACAGGGTTGCATGAGCAGTTCTTC. Protein: CASRGTGLHEQFF.

V usage is TRBV29-1 and J usage is TRBJ2-7, with 8 bases that match TRBD1. Unmatched junction bases numbered 10, after V lost 7 bases and J lost 2 bases. Germline V gene sequence: CDR1 SQVTM, CDR2 ANQGSEA. The CDR3 loop spans 14 amino acids. CDR3 nucleotide sequence: TGCAGCGCTCTATCCGGGACAGGTACCTACGAGCAGTACTTC. Translated: CSALSGTGTYEQYF.

This sequence joins TRBV6-6 and TRBJ2-5; TRBD2 agrees at 7 bases. Trimming took 5 bases from V and 5 from J; bases not matched to a gene: 14. The CDR3 has 16 residues. CDR1 and CDR2 from the germline V gene are MNHNY and SVGAGI (reference sequence). Here the CDR3 reads CASSLGVTVGGETQYF. CDR3 DNA sequence: TGTGCCAGCAGTCTAGGGGTCACGGTGGGAGGGGAGACCCAGTACTTC.

The chain uses TRBV29-1 and TRBJ2-7, with 10 bases that match TRBD2. V shed 1 base, J shed 0 bases, and the junction held 12 bases outside the gene matches. The CDR3 has 18 amino acids. Germline V gives CDR1 SQVTM, CDR2 ANQGSEA. In DNA, the CDR3 is TGCAGCGTTGAAGCACCGGGACTAGCGACAACATTCTCCTACGAGCAGTACTTC. Amino acids: CSVEAPGLATTFSYEQYF.

This clone was observed a single time. J is TRBJ2-2 and V is TRBV7-8; 9 nucleotides agree with TRBD2. Trimming took 2 bases from V and 0 from J; bases not matched to a gene: 7. Germline lookup yields CDR1 SGHVS and CDR2 FQNEAQ. The CDR3 has 18 amino acids. The DNA of the CDR3 is TGTGCCAGCAGCTTAAACCGGGCGGGAGGGACGAACACCGGGGAGCTGTTTTTT. Translation: CASSLNRAGGTNTGELFF.

V gene TRBV6-5 combines with J gene TRBJ2-3; 13 bases are shared with TRBD2. Germline CDR1 reads MNHEY; CDR2 reads SVGAGI. Trimming removed 6 bases from V and 7 bases from J; junction bases left unmatched: 7. The CDR3 is 15 amino acids. CDR3 in DNA: TGTGCCAGCAGACTAGCGGGAGGGTATGCGAATACGCAGTATTTT. It yields the protein CASRLAGGYANTQYF.

V and J are TRBV7-7 and TRBJ2-1; no definite D call. The germline V gene has CDR1 SSHAT and CDR2 FNYEAQ (reference sequence). This CDR3 comprises 15 residues. The V end lost 4 bases, the J end lost 2 bases, and 12 bases lay between the germline ends. DNA of the CDR3: TGTGCCAGCAGCTACGTCCGGTCCCCCTACAATGAGCAGTTCTTC. Translation gives CASSYVRSPYNEQFF.

This sequence joins TRBV7-8 and TRBJ2-7, with TRBD2 as a possible D gene (6 bases). CDR3 length equals 17 residues. Germline V gene data show CDR1 as SGHVS and CDR2 as FQNEAQ. Between the trimmed V and J ends, which lost 1 base and 0 bases, there was a span of 16 bases. The CDR3 DNA sequence: TGTGCCAGCAGCTTAGAGAGGCGGGGTAAGAGCTCCTACGAGCAGTACTTC. It yields the protein CASSLERRGKSSYEQYF.

The chain has TRBV12-5 and TRBJ2-3; D is undetermined. The CDR3 is made up of 15 amino acids. Germline CDR1 reads LGHNT; CDR2 reads FRNRAP. Trimming took 8 bases from V and 1 from J, leaving 16 bases between them. The CDR3: CASNRRPVGTDTQYF. The CDR3 nucleotides are TGTGCTAGTAACCGAAGGCCCGTGGGCACAGATACGCAGTATTTT.

This chain connects TRBV11-2 to TRBJ2-7, with no clear D. The germline CDR1 and CDR2 sequences are SGHAT and FQNNGV. The CDR3 covers 13 residues. Trimming shortened V by 1 base and J by 2 bases, and 6 bases separated the two germline ends. The CDR3 sequence is CASSLGPAYEQYF. CDR3 DNA: TGTGCCAGCAGCTTAGGTCCCGCCTACGAGCAGTACTTC.

The chain carries TRBV25-1 and TRBJ2-2, with D maybe TRBD2 (6 bases). Germline V lookup: CDR1 MGHDK, CDR2 SYGVNS. The CDR3 is 15 amino acids. V was clipped by 6 bases and J by 6 bases, with 17 bases between them. For the CDR3, the DNA is TGTGCCAGCAGACTGACCGGCGGAGGGTCCGGGGAGCTGTTTTTT. This translates into CASRLTGGGSGELFF.

The gene calls are TRBV30 and TRBJ2-7; D remains ambiguous. The germline V gene encodes CDR1 GTSNPN and CDR2 SVGIG (reference sequence). This CDR3 is built from 11 residues. The ends were cut back, 7 bases at V and 6 bases at J, with 13 bases in the middle. The CDR3: CAYRPSGEQYF. The CDR3 DNA is TGTGCCTATAGACCCTCCGGCGAGCAGTACTTC.

The chain combines TRBV27 with TRBJ2-1; D might be TRBD1 (7 bases). V lost 7 bases to trimming and J lost 6 bases, with 25 bases between them. The CDR3 spans 17 residues. Looked up from germline, CDR1 is MNHEY and CDR2 is SMNVEV (reference sequence). The CDR3 is CASTKTGRLVLGNEQFF. The CDR3 DNA follows: TGTGCCAGCACCAAGACAGGGAGGCTTGTTCTGGGCAATGAGCAGTTCTTC.

This CDR3 reads CATRHINGPYEQYF. CDR3 nucleotides: TGTGCCACACGCCACATAAACGGCCCCTACGAGCAGTACTTC. The rearrangement joins TRBV10-3 to TRBJ2-7; no definite D call. V lost 10 bases, J lost 2 bases, and 18 bases lay in between. The CDR3 extends over 14 amino acids. Germline CDR1 and CDR2: ENHRY and SYGVKD.

The chain combines TRBV2 with TRBJ2-1, with D uncertain. The ends were cut back, 3 bases at V and 2 bases at J, with 8 bases in the middle. Germline CDR1 is SNHLY and CDR2 is FYNNEI. The CDR3 loop spans 14 amino acids. DNA for the CDR3: TGTGCCAGCAGTGAGCCGCTAGCCTACAATGAGCAGTTCTTC. Translating gives CASSEPLAYNEQFF.

The chain joins TRBV11-2 to TRBJ2-7; tentatively, D is TRBD2 (5 bases). This CDR3 region has 15 residues. V shed 5 bases and J shed 0 bases, with 14 bases lying between them. The germline V gene encodes CDR1 SGHAT and CDR2 FQNNGV. The CDR3 loop is CASSIFRGYSYEQYF. The CDR3 bases are TGTGCCAGCAGCATCTTTCGGGGATACTCCTACGAGCAGTACTTC.

This chain uses TRBV9 with TRBJ1-2, with 9 bases matching TRBD1. The CDR3 spans 15 residues. Looked up from germline, CDR1 is SGDLS and CDR2 is YYNGEE. With V trimmed by 3 bases and J by 4 bases, 7 bases remained unmatched. CDR3: CASSALGQGSYGYTF. Written as DNA, the CDR3 is TGTGCCAGCAGCGCCCTTGGACAGGGGAGCTATGGCTACACCTTC.

V and J are TRBV14 and TRBJ2-7; 15 nucleotides line up with TRBD2. This CDR3 spans 18 amino acids. J was trimmed by 2 bases and V by 1 base; bases with no gene match: 6. Germline loops: CDR1 SGHDN, CDR2 FVKESK. CDR3 nucleotide sequence: TGTGCCAGCAGCCAAGTAGTCAGGACTAGCGGGAGGGCCTACGAGCAGTACTTC. Its translation: CASSQVVRTSGRAYEQYF.

This chain uses TRBV29-1 with TRBJ2-1, with TRBD2 matching over 12 bases. The CDR3 is made up of 19 amino acids. V shed 3 bases and J 8 bases; nucleotides not matched to a gene: 20. CDR1 and CDR2 from the germline V gene are SQVTM and ANQGSEA. The DNA of the CDR3 is TGCAGCGTTGAGCCAAGGCGGACTAGCGGGACCCCGGGGGTCCATGAGCAGTTCTTC. This encodes CSVEPRRTSGTPGVHEQFF.

The chain employs TRBV7-9 and TRBJ1-1, with 12 bases matching TRBD1. In germline, CDR1 is SEHNR, CDR2 FQNEAQ (reference sequence). This CDR3 is 17 amino acids long. With V trimmed by 3 bases and J by 7 bases, 12 bases remained unmatched. The DNA of the CDR3 is TGTGCCAGCAGCTTCATGATAGGGACAGGGGGCTCGTATGAAGCTTTCTTT. Protein product: CASSFMIGTGGSYEAFF.

The gene calls are TRBV10-1 and TRBJ2-1; D is possibly TRBD2 (7 bases). Germline lookup yields CDR1 WNHNN and CDR2 SYGVQD (reference sequence). Trimming shortened V by 4 bases and J by 6 bases, and 13 bases separated the two germline ends. This CDR3 is built from 14 residues. As DNA, the CDR3 is TGCGCCAGCAGTGTTGGGGGGGGGCCCAATGAGCAGTTCTTC. It codes for CASSVGGGPNEQFF.

The rearrangement uses TRBV13 and TRBJ2-7; TRBD2 might be the D (5 bases). Germline CDR1 is PRHDT and CDR2 is FYEKMQ (reference sequence). The ends were cut back, 8 bases at V and 7 bases at J, with 18 bases in the middle. This CDR3 has 13 residues. DNA of the CDR3: TGTGCCAGCGCCGGAGAGGGAACACGTGAGCAGTACTTC. This codes for CASAGEGTREQYF.